The entry below describes one T cell receptor beta chain. Grouping used clinical history reported by participants in a survey and questionnaire. The data stem from a study of blood T cell repertoires in COVID-19. Study-wide context: Samples taken during acute and convalescent COVID-19 were collected in the United States, Italy and Spain.

TCRdb's copy holds only in-frame clones and misses some; the assay was immunoSEQ multiplex PCR. Of approximately 220,000 clones in the sample, over 75% are singletons; the top ten hold over 7%. The sequence derives from a woman aged 40 to 50 with acute COVID-19. The sequencing sample was made of PBMCs or T cells enriched from blood (not recorded which).

The DNA of the CDR3 is TGTGCCAGCAGCCGACCACCAGGGGATGGGGAGACCCAGTACTTC. Amino acid sequence: CASSRPPGDGETQYF. The J gene is TRBJ2-5, the V gene TRBV7-9, with D possibly TRBD1 on 6 matching bases. Germline V gives CDR1 SEHNR, CDR2 FQNEAQ (reference sequence). The CDR3 extends over 15 amino acids. V dropped 5 bases and J dropped 5 bases, with 18 bases sitting between them. Complete variable domain (other parts from reference TRBV7-9 and TRBJ2-5): DTGVSQNPRHKITKRGQNVTFRCDPISEHNRLYWYRQTLGQGPEFLTYFQNEAQLEKSRLLSDRFSAERPKGSFSTLEIQRTEQGDSAMYLCASSRPPGDGETQYFGPGTRLLVL.